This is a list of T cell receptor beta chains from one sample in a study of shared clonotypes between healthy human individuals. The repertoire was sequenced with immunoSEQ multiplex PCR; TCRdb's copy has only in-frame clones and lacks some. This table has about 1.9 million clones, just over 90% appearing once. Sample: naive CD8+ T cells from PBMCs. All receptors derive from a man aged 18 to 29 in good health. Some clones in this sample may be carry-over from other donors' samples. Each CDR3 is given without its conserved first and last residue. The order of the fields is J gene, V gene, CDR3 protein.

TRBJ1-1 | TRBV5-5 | ASSLDRETEAF
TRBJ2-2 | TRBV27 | ASTYERGPPGELF
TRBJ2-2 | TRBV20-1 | SARATGELF
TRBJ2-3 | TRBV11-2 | ASTLSSTSGRVGTQY
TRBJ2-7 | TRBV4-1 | ASSQDDGESSYEQY
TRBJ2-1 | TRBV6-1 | ASSAGAYNEQF
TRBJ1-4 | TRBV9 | ASSVSGGGEKLF
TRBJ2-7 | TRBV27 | ASSLSPTRSYEQY
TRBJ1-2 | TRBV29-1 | SVEKPDSYGYT
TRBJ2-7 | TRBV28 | ASSSRDRSYEQY
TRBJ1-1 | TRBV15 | ATSRPLDREAF
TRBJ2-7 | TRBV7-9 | ASSFRLSYEQY
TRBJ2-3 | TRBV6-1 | ASRGPVPDTQY
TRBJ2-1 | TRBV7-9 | ASSPPRAGVGEQF
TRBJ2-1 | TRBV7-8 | ASSPSGRVNEQF
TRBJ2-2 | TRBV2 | ANGTSGTGELF
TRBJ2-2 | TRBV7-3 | ASSLTPGGYTGELF
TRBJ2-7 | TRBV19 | ASSGTSGGSYEQY
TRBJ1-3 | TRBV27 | ASRPIQGNSGNTIY
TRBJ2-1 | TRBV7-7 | ASSPGTSGTDPSYNEQF
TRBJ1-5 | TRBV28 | ASRAGTGHSNQPQH
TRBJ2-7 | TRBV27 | ASSLSRDSSYEQY
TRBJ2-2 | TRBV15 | ATSRAAGELF
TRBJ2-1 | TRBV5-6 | ASSLTVYNEQF
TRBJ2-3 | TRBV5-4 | ASSQPDLTDTQY
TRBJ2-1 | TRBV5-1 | ASSYAEYNEQF
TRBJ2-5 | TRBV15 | ATSPGWSSETQY
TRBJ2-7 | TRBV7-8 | ASSPWGRTGAYEQY
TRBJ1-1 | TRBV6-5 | ASSRDRGQRTEAF
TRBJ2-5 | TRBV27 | ASGVAGEETQY
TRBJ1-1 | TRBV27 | ASSFSNEGITEAF
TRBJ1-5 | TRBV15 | ATSSMDGPNQPQH
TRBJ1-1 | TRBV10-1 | ASSYDDAALRNTEAF
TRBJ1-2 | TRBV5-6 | ASSLKASLHGYT
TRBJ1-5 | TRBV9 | ASSEAGVSSQPQH
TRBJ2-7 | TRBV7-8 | ASSLEAASYEQY
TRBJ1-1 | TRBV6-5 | ASSYQNEAF
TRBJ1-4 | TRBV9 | ASSVEPLEEKLF
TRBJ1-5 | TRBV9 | ASSVSGMNQPQH
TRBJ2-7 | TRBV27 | ASSLFAGGAYEQY
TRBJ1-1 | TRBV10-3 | AISELRDRGNTEAF